Following are 27 T cell receptor beta chains from one sample sequenced in a study of T cells in Graves' hyperthyroidism and ophthalmopathy. TCR beta CDR3 regions were amplified from RNA transcripts. The HTBI set primed first-round TCR CDR3 RT-PCR. TCRdb reanalysed the multiplex PCR reads using MiXCR and keeps one entry per CDR3 protein. The sample consists of fewer than 450,000 distinct CDR3 sequences, under 20% of them appearing once. The source material was blood. These receptors all come from a man aged 18 to 35 with Graves' ophthalmopathy.

The chain couples TRBV11-2 to TRBJ2-7; 7 nucleotides line up with TRBD1. This CDR3 comprises 15 residues. V lost 5 bases and J lost 7; bases outside the gene matches: 14. Germline V lookup: CDR1 SGHAT, CDR2 FQNNGV. This CDR3 is CASSPGQTMPVEQYF. CDR3 nucleotides: TGTGCCAGCAGCCCGGGACAGACGATGCCTGTGGAGCAGTACTTC.

A few counts support this clonotype. In DNA, the CDR3 is TGTGCCATCAGTGAGTCGACTGGAAACACCATATATTTT. Its translation: CAISESTGNTIYF. This chain joins TRBV10-3 and TRBJ1-3, with unresolved D. Between the trimmed V and J ends, which lost 0 bases and 2 bases, there was a span of 2 bases. This CDR3 region has 13 residues. Germline loops: CDR1 ENHRY, CDR2 SYGVKD.

The chain combines TRBV4-2 with TRBJ1-6, with TRBD1 matching 12 bases. The J segment lost 8 bases and the V segment lost 1 base, leaving 3 bases of the junction unmatched. Germline loops: CDR1 LGHNA, CDR2 YNFKEQ. This CDR3 region has 16 residues. The CDR3: CASSQARDRGHSPLHF. The CDR3 nucleotides are TGTGCCAGCAGCCAAGCCCGGGACAGGGGGCATTCACCCCTCCACTTT.

This clonotype was picked up many times. The chain recombines TRBV7-3 with TRBJ2-3, with a weak D call TRBD1 (6 bases). The germline CDR1 and CDR2 sequences are SGHTA and FQGTGA. The V end was cut by 5 bases, the J end by 0 bases, with 12 bases between. This CDR3 is 15 amino acids long. CDR3 protein: CASSPRTASTDTQYF. The CDR3 region has the DNA TGTGCCAGCAGCCCAAGGACAGCTAGCACAGATACGCAGTATTTT. Complete variable domain (other parts from reference TRBV7-3 and TRBJ2-3): GAGVSQTPSNKVTEKGKYVELRCDPISGHTALYWYRQSLGQGPEFLIYFQGTGAADDSGLPNDRFFAVRPEGSVSTLKIQRTERGDSAVYLCASSPRTASTDTQYFGPGTRLTVL.

This clonotype has only a few counts. The CDR3 loop is CASRLLTGDNEQFF. The CDR3 DNA follows: TGTGCCAGCAGACTATTGACAGGGGACAATGAGCAGTTCTTC. This chain connects TRBV5-4 to TRBJ2-1; the match to TRBD1 covers 8 bases. Germline-derived CDR1 and CDR2 are SGHNT and YYREEE (reference sequence). The CDR3 loop spans 14 amino acids. J was trimmed by 5 bases and V by 5 bases; bases with no gene match: 6.

This clonotype was seen at least ten times. The rearrangement joins TRBV3-1 to TRBJ1-2; the D gene is possibly TRBD1 (6 bases). V gave up 1 base and J gave up 7 bases, with 13 bases separating them. CDR1 is LGHDT, CDR2 YNNKEL, per germline (reference sequence). The CDR3 is made up of 14 amino acids. Here the CDR3 DNA reads TGTGCCAGCAGCCAAGCGCGGACAGAGATTGGCTACACCTTC. Amino acid sequence: CASSQARTEIGYTF.

This clonotype was counted many times. The rearrangement links TRBV20-1 to TRBJ2-7, with 7 bases matching TRBD1. The CDR3 loop spans 16 amino acids. Unmatched junction bases numbered 10, after V lost 2 bases and J lost 0 bases. The germline CDR1 and CDR2 sequences are DFQATT and SNEGSKA (reference sequence). The CDR3 loop reads CSARRAGTVNSYEQYF. The CDR3, as DNA: TGCAGTGCTAGAAGAGCCGGGACAGTGAACTCCTACGAGCAGTACTTC.

This clonotype was detected only a few times. This could be a read error, since a much larger clone is one nucleotide away. V and J are TRBV28 and TRBJ2-1; D might be TRBD2 (6 bases). The J call may be incorrect, as the DNA end agrees better with TRBJ2-7. Germline V gene sequence: CDR1 MDHEN, CDR2 SYDVKM. This CDR3 has 15 amino acids. CDR3 in DNA: TGTGCCAGCAGTTTATCTTCCCTTCGGGGGAATGAGCAGTACTTC. It encodes CASSLSSLRGNEQYF.

The chain links TRBV6-2 or TRBV6-3 to TRBJ2-1, with D uncertain. V lost 5 bases and J 3 bases, leaving 11 bases between the germline ends. CDR3 length: 14 amino acids. Per the germline V gene, CDR1 is MNHEY and CDR2 is SVGEGT. CDR3 loop: CASSDPRIYNEQFF. CDR3 DNA: TGTGCCAGCAGTGATCCGAGGATCTACAATGAGCAGTTCTTC.

This clonotype came up many times. CDR3 in amino acids: CASSGSQSWTYEQYF. The CDR3 DNA reads TGTGCCAGCAGCGGCTCACAGTCCTGGACCTACGAGCAGTACTTC. J is TRBJ2-7 and V is TRBV11-1; D unresolved. Trimming removed 5 bases at V and 2 bases at J, with 16 bases between. The CDR3 is 15 amino acids. In germline, CDR1 is SGHAT, CDR2 FQDESV (reference sequence).

The V gene is TRBV5-4, the J gene TRBJ1-1; 9 nucleotides line up with TRBD1. V trimming: 5 bases; J trimming: 1 base; junction bases outside the gene matches: 3. The CDR3 extends over 14 amino acids. The germline V gene has CDR1 SGHNT and CDR2 YYREEE (reference sequence). The CDR3 DNA follows: TGTGCCAGCAGGCAACAGGGGGCGAACACTGAAGCTTTCTTT. This encodes CASRQQGANTEAFF.

This clonotype was picked up many times. The rearrangement uses TRBV11-2 and TRBJ1-2; D gene uncertain. This CDR3 is 13 amino acids long. The germline CDR1 and CDR2 sequences are SGHAT and FQNNGV. V lost 0 bases, J lost 4 bases, and 6 bases lay in between. The CDR3 here is CASSLEGSYGYTF. In DNA, the CDR3 is TGTGCCAGCAGCTTAGAGGGATCCTATGGCTACACCTTC.

This clonotype was recorded many times. The chain combines TRBV5-1 with TRBJ2-1; 10 bases agree with TRBD1. Germline V lookup: CDR1 SGHRS, CDR2 YFSETQ. The length of the CDR3 is 14 residues. V lost 4 bases and J lost 9; bases outside the gene matches: 7. This chain's CDR3 is CASSPDRGLSEQFF. CDR3 nucleotide sequence: TGCGCCAGCAGCCCAGACAGGGGGCTTAGTGAGCAGTTCTTC.

The rearrangement uses TRBV9 and TRBJ1-2, with D possibly being TRBD1 (5 bases). The CDR3 sequence is 15 residues long. Germline V lookup: CDR1 SGDLS, CDR2 YYNGEE. Trimming stripped 5 bases from V and 4 bases from J, with 18 bases between. The CDR3 nucleotides are TGTGCCAGCAGATCAGAAACGGGGCCGCCCTATGGCTACACCTTC. This sequence encodes CASRSETGPPYGYTF.

The rearrangement uses TRBV3-1 and TRBJ2-3; 14 bases are a match to TRBD2. The germline V gene encodes CDR1 LGHDT and CDR2 YNNKEL (reference sequence). The CDR3 extends over 17 amino acids. Trimming took 2 bases from V and 2 from J; bases not matched to a gene: 3. CDR3 residues: CASSQPTSGGATDTQYF. The DNA of the CDR3 is TGTGCCAGCAGCCAACCGACTAGCGGGGGGGCCACAGATACGCAGTATTTT.

This clonotype was detected many times. DNA of the CDR3: TGTGCCAGCAGCTTAGTTGGTGGCTTCCAGTACGAAAAACTGTTTTTT. It yields the protein CASSLVGGFQYEKLFF. The chain joins TRBV7-9 to TRBJ1-4; D is unresolved. The CDR3 spans 16 residues. Germline V gene lookup returns CDR1 SEHNR and CDR2 FQNEAQ (reference sequence). Trimming cost V 1 base and J 8 bases, with 17 bases left between them.

This clonotype has a handful of counts. The chain uses TRBV5-5 and TRBJ2-1, with D perhaps matching TRBD1 (6 bases). The CDR3 runs to 16 residues. The V end lost 0 bases, the J end lost 3 bases, and 13 bases lay between the germline ends. Germline V gene sequence: CDR1 SGHKS, CDR2 YYEKEE (reference sequence). The CDR3 sequence: CASSLAGGGIYNEQFF. CDR3 sequence (DNA): TGTGCCAGCAGCTTGGCAGGTGGGGGCATCTACAATGAGCAGTTCTTC.

The chain carries TRBV18 and TRBJ1-4; TRBD1 agrees at 9 bases. Trimming removed 5 bases from V and 4 bases from J; junction bases left unmatched: 11. Germline V lookup: CDR1 KGHSH, CDR2 LQKENI. This CDR3 region has 17 residues. CDR3 sequence: CASSYSDRGSSNEKLFF. The CDR3 DNA follows: TGTGCCAGCTCATATTCGGACAGGGGATCGAGTAATGAAAAACTGTTTTTT.

For this clonotype: An end of the junction does not agree with germline; a read error may underlie this. The J gene is TRBJ2-7, the V gene TRBV14; TRBD1 is a possible D gene (6 bases). The CDR3 consists of 15 residues. The germline V gene encodes CDR1 SGHDN and CDR2 FVKESK. The CDR3 protein is CASSQGVGAFYEHYF. CDR3 sequence (DNA): TGTGCCAGCAGCCAAGGGGTGGGGGCATTCTACGAGCATTACTTC. Drawing the rest from reference TRBV14 and TRBJ2-7, the complete variable domain is EAGVTQFPSHSVIEKGQTVTLRCDPISGHDNLYWYRRVMGKEIKFLLHFVKESKQDESGMPNNRFLAERTGGTYSTLKVQPAELEDSGVYFCASSQGVGAFYEHYFGPGTRLTVT.

This clonotype was seen repeatedly, ten times or more. This sequence joins TRBV20-1 and TRBJ2-7; tentative D call: TRBD1 (6 bases). Germline CDR1 is DFQATT and CDR2 is SNEGSKA (reference sequence). The germline V and J ends were trimmed by 3 bases and 0 bases, with 12 bases remaining between them. This CDR3 is 14 amino acids long. CDR3 region: CSARGHRSSYEQYF. The CDR3 DNA reads TGCAGTGCTAGGGGACACCGAAGCTCCTACGAGCAGTACTTC.

This clonotype showed up many times. The rearrangement uses TRBV11-2 and TRBJ1-1; D uncertain. Trimming shortened V by 2 bases and J by 0 bases, and 10 bases separated the two germline ends. The CDR3 consists of 15 residues. The germline V gene encodes CDR1 SGHAT and CDR2 FQNNGV. This CDR3 reads CASSLSRELNTEAFF. The CDR3 DNA sequence: TGTGCCAGCAGCTTATCAAGGGAACTGAACACTGAAGCTTTCTTT.

This clonotype came up many times. The gene calls are TRBV29-1 and TRBJ2-3; D uncertain. Germline V gene sequence: CDR1 SQVTM, CDR2 ANQGSEA. The V end lost 0 bases, the J end lost 2 bases, and 9 bases lay between the germline ends. CDR3 length: 14 residues. CDR3: CSVEDHGSTDTQYF. The DNA of the CDR3 is TGCAGCGTTGAAGATCATGGTTCCACAGATACGCAGTATTTT.

V and J are TRBV6-1 and TRBJ2-2; 7 bases line up with TRBD1. Per the germline V gene, CDR1 is MNHNS and CDR2 is SASEGT. J was trimmed by 5 bases and V by 6 bases; bases with no gene match: 9. The CDR3 loop spans 15 amino acids. CDR3 nucleotide sequence: TGTGCCAGCAGACGACAGGGTGTTGGGACCGGGGAGCTGTTTTTT. It encodes CASRRQGVGTGELFF.

This rearrangement joins TRBV6-1 to TRBJ2-7, with 9 bases lining up with TRBD2. The germline V gene has CDR1 MNHNS and CDR2 SASEGT. With V trimmed by 3 bases and J by 5 bases, 8 bases remained unmatched. The CDR3 contains 15 residues. The CDR3 sequence is CASSDPSGAGDEQYF. CDR3 DNA sequence: TGTGCCAGCAGTGACCCTAGCGGGGCAGGGGACGAGCAGTACTTC.

V and J are TRBV15 and TRBJ1-1; 7 bases fit TRBD1. V dropped 4 bases and J dropped 1; count of bases not matched to a gene: 9. Looked up from germline, CDR1 is LNHNV and CDR2 is YYDKDF (reference sequence). CDR3 length: 16 residues. The CDR3 is CATSNPTGLPNTEAFF. DNA of the CDR3: TGTGCCACCAGCAACCCGACAGGGCTTCCGAACACTGAAGCTTTCTTT.

This clonotype was recorded at least ten times. V and J are TRBV2 and TRBJ1-1; TRBD1 might be the D (5 bases). Germline CDR1 and CDR2: SNHLY and FYNNEI. This CDR3 has 16 residues. V was clipped by 2 bases and J by 0 bases, with 13 bases between them. This CDR3 is CASSELIGGVNTEAFF. The DNA of the CDR3 is TGTGCCAGCAGTGAACTGATCGGGGGGGTGAACACTGAAGCTTTCTTT.

This clonotype was counted a few times. CDR3 protein: CASSSRDRGEEQYF. DNA of the CDR3: TGTGCCAGCAGCTCGAGGGACAGGGGAGAAGAGCAGTACTTC. The chain couples TRBV7-9 to TRBJ2-7, with 10 bases lining up with TRBD1. Trimming took 4 bases from V and 7 from J; bases not matched to a gene: 7. CDR1 is SEHNR and CDR2 is FQNEAQ in the germline V gene (reference sequence). The CDR3 covers 14 residues. The full variable domain, with the rest looked up from reference TRBV7-9 and TRBJ2-7, is DTGVSQNPRHKITKRGQNVTFRCDPISEHNRLYWYRQTLGQGPEFLTYFQNEAQLEKSRLLSDRFSAERPKGSFSTLEIQRTEQGDSAMYLCASSSRDRGEEQYFGPGTRLTVT.